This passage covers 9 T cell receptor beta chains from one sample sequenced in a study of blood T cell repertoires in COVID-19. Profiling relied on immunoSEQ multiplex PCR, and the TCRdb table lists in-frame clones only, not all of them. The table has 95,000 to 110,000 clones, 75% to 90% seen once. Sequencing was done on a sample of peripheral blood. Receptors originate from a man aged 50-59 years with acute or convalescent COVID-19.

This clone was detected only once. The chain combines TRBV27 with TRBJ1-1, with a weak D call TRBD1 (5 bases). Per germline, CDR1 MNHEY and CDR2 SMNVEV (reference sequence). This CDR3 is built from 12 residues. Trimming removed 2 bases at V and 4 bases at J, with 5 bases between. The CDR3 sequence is CASSLRGTEAFF. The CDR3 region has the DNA TGTGCCAGCAGTTTAAGGGGCACTGAAGCTTTCTTT.

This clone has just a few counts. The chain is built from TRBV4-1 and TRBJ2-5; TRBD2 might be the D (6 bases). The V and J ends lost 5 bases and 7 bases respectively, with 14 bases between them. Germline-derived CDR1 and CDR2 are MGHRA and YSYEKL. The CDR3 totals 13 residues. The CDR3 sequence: CASSSSGRGTQYF. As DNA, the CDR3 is TGCGCCAGCAGCAGTAGCGGCCGCGGGACCCAGTACTTC.

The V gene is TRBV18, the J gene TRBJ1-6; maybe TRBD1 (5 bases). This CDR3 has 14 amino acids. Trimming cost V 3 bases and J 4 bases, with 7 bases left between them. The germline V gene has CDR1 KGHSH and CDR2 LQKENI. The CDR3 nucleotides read TGTGCCAGCTCACCCCAGGGTTATAATTCACCCCTCCACTTT. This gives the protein CASSPQGYNSPLHF.

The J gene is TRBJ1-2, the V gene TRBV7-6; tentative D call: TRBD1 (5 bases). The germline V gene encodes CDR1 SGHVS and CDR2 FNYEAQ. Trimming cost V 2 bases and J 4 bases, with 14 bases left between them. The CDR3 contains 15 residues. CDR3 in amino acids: CASSLIGGGAYGYTF. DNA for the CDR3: TGTGCCAGCAGCTTAATTGGTGGAGGGGCCTATGGCTACACCTTC.

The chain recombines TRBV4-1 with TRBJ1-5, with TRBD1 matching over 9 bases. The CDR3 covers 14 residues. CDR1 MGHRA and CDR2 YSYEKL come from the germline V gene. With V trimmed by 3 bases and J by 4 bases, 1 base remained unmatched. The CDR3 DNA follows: TGCGCCAGCAGCCAGACAGGGGGTAATCAGCCCCAGCATTTT. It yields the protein CASSQTGGNQPQHF.

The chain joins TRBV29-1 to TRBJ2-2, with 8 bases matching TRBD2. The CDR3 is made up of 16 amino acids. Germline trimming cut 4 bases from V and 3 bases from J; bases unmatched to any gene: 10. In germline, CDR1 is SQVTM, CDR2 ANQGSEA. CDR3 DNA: TGCAGCGTTGGTCCGGGGAGCGGGAGAGACACCGGGGAGCTGTTTTTT. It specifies CSVGPGSGRDTGELFF.

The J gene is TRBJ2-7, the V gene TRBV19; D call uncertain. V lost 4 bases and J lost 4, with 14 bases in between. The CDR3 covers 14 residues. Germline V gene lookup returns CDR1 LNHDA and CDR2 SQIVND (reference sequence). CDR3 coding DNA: TGTGCCAGTAGTAATTTTGCAGGTTCATACGAGCAGTACTTC. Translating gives CASSNFAGSYEQYF.

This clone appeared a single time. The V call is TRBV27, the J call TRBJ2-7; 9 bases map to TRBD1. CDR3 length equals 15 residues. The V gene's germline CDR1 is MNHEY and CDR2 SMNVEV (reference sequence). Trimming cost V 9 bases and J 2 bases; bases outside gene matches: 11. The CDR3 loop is CASRRKWDRAYEQYF. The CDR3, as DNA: TGTGCCAGTCGAAGAAAGTGGGACAGGGCCTACGAGCAGTACTTC.

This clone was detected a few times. CDR3 residues: CSVRTGSQGEQYF. The CDR3 coding sequence is TGCAGCGTCCGGACAGGGTCGCAGGGCGAGCAGTACTTC. The V call is TRBV29-1, the J call TRBJ2-7; 8 positions agree with TRBD1. CDR3 length equals 13 residues. With 6 bases clipped from V and 6 bases from J, the junction kept 10 bases outside the gene matches. Germline CDR1 reads SQVTM; CDR2 reads ANQGSEA.